The clone carrying this TCR beta chain was detected many times. The antigen remains undetermined. There are 16 residues in the CDR3. Germline lookup yields CDR1 DFQATT and CDR2 SNEGSKA (reference sequence). The V and J ends lost 0 bases and 2 bases respectively, with 15 bases between them. TCRdb ran MiXCR on the 5' RACE reads and lists one entry per CDR3 protein. This sample yields some 120,000 distinct CDR3 sequences, of which 5% to 6.5% are seen a single time; approximately 2.3% belongs to the top ten. This record comes from a study of T-cell memory formation after mild COVID-19. Notes on the study in general: Whereas later expanders leaned CD4+, clones contracting day 15 to 85 showed a balanced CD4/CD8 makeup. Some clones that responded were present in memory (sampled pre-infection), which suggests cross-reactive memory joined.

This TCR derives from an adult woman who had mild COVID-19 (a few samples of this study predate the infection). Cell type and time point are not known. The chain has TRBV20-1 and TRBJ2-3; D is undetermined. Sequencing used PBMCs or a T cell subset sorted from them (not recorded which). The CDR3 loop is CSAREGFTADTDTQYF. CDR3 nucleotides: TGCAGTGCTAGAGAGGGTTTCACGGCCGACACAGATACGCAGTATTTT.